This entry lists 17 T cell receptor beta chains sequenced from one sample in a study of CD8+ T cells in alopecia areata. After isolation, RNA underwent reverse transcription to generate cDNA as the sequencing template. The assay was immunoSEQ multiplex PCR, and TCRdb's table has in-frame clones only and misses some. Of about 140,000 clones in the sample, roughly 60% were seen once. The sample comprised CD4+ T cells sorted from blood. The origin of the receptors is a human donor in good health.

The rearrangement uses TRBV5-1 and TRBJ1-1, with a weak D call TRBD1 (6 bases). This CDR3 region has 15 residues. CDR1 is SGHRS and CDR2 is YFSETQ in the germline V gene. V was trimmed by 4 bases and J by 4 bases, leaving 17 bases between them. The CDR3 reads CASSVGLGGRTEAFF. The DNA for the CDR3 is TGCGCCAGCAGCGTAGGCCTCGGGGGCCGCACTGAAGCTTTCTTT.

In regard to this clone: Other nucleotide sequences in the sample specify the same CDR3. The rearrangement uses TRBV29-1 and TRBJ2-7, with 10 bases lining up with TRBD1. With 6 bases clipped from V and 2 bases from J, the junction kept 4 bases outside the gene matches. Germline CDR1 SQVTM, CDR2 ANQGSEA. The CDR3 sequence is 13 residues long. The CDR3 region has the DNA TGCAGCGTCGGAGACAGGGGGCCCTACGAGCAGTACTTC. It is translated as CSVGDRGPYEQYF.

The chain uses TRBV29-1 and TRBJ1-3; a weak D match, TRBD1 (6 bases). The CDR3 is made up of 14 amino acids. The germline gives CDR1 SQVTM, CDR2 ANQGSEA. Trimming pared 5 bases from V and 5 bases from J, leaving 16 bases between. The CDR3 reads CSVSTGTGRNTIYF. DNA for the CDR3: TGCAGCGTTTCTACAGGGACGGGGAGAAACACCATATATTTT.

The V gene is TRBV5-4, the J gene TRBJ1-2; D might be TRBD1 (6 bases). The CDR3 runs to 13 residues. V gave up 5 bases and J gave up 8 bases, with 16 bases separating them. Germline values: CDR1 SGHNT, CDR2 YYREEE (reference sequence). The CDR3 loop reads CASRRTGGRGYTF. The CDR3 nucleotides read TGTGCCAGCAGGAGGACGGGGGGGCGAGGCTACACCTTC. The complete variable domain, with remaining parts taken from reference TRBV5-4 and TRBJ1-2, reads ETGVTQSPTHLIKTRGQQVTLRCSSQSGHNTVSWYQQALGQGPQFIFQYYREEENGRGNFPPRFSGLQFPNYSSELNVNALELDDSALYLCASRRTGGRGYTFGSGTRLTVV.

The V gene is TRBV25-1, the J gene TRBJ2-7; 7 bases align to TRBD2. This CDR3 comprises 16 residues. V lost 5 bases to trimming and J lost 0 bases; unmatched junction nucleotides: 10. CDR1 is MGHDK and CDR2 is SYGVNS in the germline V gene. CDR3 sequence: CASSRLANPSSYEQYF. The CDR3 coding sequence is TGTGCCAGCAGTAGACTAGCCAACCCGAGCTCCTACGAGCAGTACTTC.

This chain links TRBV19 with TRBJ2-3; D is unresolved. Looked up from germline, CDR1 is LNHDA and CDR2 is SQIVND (reference sequence). V was trimmed by 6 bases and J by 5 bases, leaving 18 bases between them. CDR3 length: 15 amino acids. CDR3 in amino acids: CASSDWSGKGDTQYF. As DNA, the CDR3 is TGTGCCAGTAGCGATTGGTCCGGCAAAGGAGATACGCAGTATTTT.

The chain has TRBV23-1 and TRBJ1-2, with D possibly being TRBD1 (5 bases). TRBV23-1 is an ORF for which the function is uncertain. Between the trimmed V and J ends, which lost 6 bases and 4 bases, there was a span of 12 bases. This CDR3 contains 13 residues. The CDR3 spells CASSPRVFYGYTF. The CDR3 DNA sequence: TGCGCCAGCAGCCCCAGGGTCTTCTATGGCTACACCTTC.

This chain uses TRBV5-4 with TRBJ2-1, with D maybe TRBD2 (6 bases). The germline V and J ends were trimmed by 5 bases and 6 bases, with 12 bases remaining between them. Germline assignment: CDR1 SGHNT and CDR2 YYREEE (reference sequence). The CDR3 is 13 residues long. CDR3 in amino acids: CASRALASNEQFF. In DNA, the CDR3 is TGTGCCAGCAGGGCACTAGCTTCCAATGAGCAGTTCTTC. The entire variable domain, with the rest obtained from reference TRBV5-4 and TRBJ2-1, is as follows: ETGVTQSPTHLIKTRGQQVTLRCSSQSGHNTVSWYQQALGQGPQFIFQYYREEENGRGNFPPRFSGLQFPNYSSELNVNALELDDSALYLCASRALASNEQFFGPGTRLTVL.

V gene TRBV5-1 combines with J gene TRBJ2-5; TRBD1 matches 7 bases. Germline V gives CDR1 SGHRS, CDR2 YFSETQ. This CDR3 has 14 amino acids. After removal of 3 bases from V and 2 bases from J, the junction contained 4 bases not matched to a gene. As DNA, the CDR3 is TGCGCCAGCAGCTGGAGGACAGGACAAGAGACCCAGTACTTC. Translation: CASSWRTGQETQYF.

The rearrangement links TRBV23-1 to TRBJ1-5, with a possible D match to TRBD1 (5 bases). TRBV23-1 is given ORF status, its function remaining uncertain. V was shortened by 4 bases and J by 1 base, with 11 bases between the two germline ends. The CDR3 is 15 residues long. The CDR3 DNA sequence: TGCGCCAGCAGTCGTCAGGGAGGGAGCAATCAGCCCCAGCATTTT. Protein: CASSRQGGSNQPQHF.

The chain carries TRBV7-2 and TRBJ2-7; D possibly corresponds to TRBD1 (6 bases). The germline gives CDR1 SGHTA, CDR2 FQGNSA. The V gene lost 2 bases and the J gene lost 5 bases, with 10 bases spanning the gap. This CDR3 is 13 amino acids long. CDR3 in DNA: TGTGCCAGCAGCTTAACAGGGCTCAACGAGCAGTACTTC. The encoded protein is CASSLTGLNEQYF.

This clone was detected many times. The genes are TRBV11-2 and TRBJ1-1; D possibly corresponds to TRBD1 (5 bases). The germline V gene encodes CDR1 SGHAT and CDR2 FQNNGV. CDR3 length equals 15 residues. V lost 5 bases and J 2 bases, leaving 15 bases between the germline ends. The DNA for the CDR3 is TGTGCCAGCAGCGCGGGGCCTCGTACAAACACTGAAGCTTTCTTT. Translating it yields CASSAGPRTNTEAFF.

This clone has a handful of counts. The V and J genes are TRBV7-2 and TRBJ2-7, with D hard to call. The CDR3 sequence is 11 residues long. Germline CDR1 is SGHTA and CDR2 is FQGNSA. Deletions cut 4 bases from V and 9 bases from J, with 10 bases between. In DNA, the CDR3 is TGTGCCAGCAGCTCCTATAAGGGGCAGTACTTC. The encoded protein is CASSSYKGQYF.

The rearrangement links TRBV6-1 to TRBJ2-2; TRBD2 matches at 7 bases. The CDR3 consists of 14 residues. The germline V gene encodes CDR1 MNHNS and CDR2 SASEGT. J gave up 5 bases and V 5 bases, and 5 bases lay outside the gene matches. The CDR3: CASSTSRGTGELFF. The CDR3 DNA sequence: TGTGCCAGCAGTACCTCGCGGGGGACCGGGGAGCTGTTTTTT.

The chain joins TRBV29-1 to TRBJ2-3; 10 nucleotides line up with TRBD2. The V segment lost 3 bases and the J segment 2 bases; nucleotides outside the gene matches: 5. CDR3 length: 15 residues. Germline V CDR1 and CDR2: SQVTM, ANQGSEA. The CDR3 DNA sequence: TGCAGCGTTGATGGTAGCGGGAGGTACACAGATACGCAGTATTTT. Translating it yields CSVDGSGRYTDTQYF.

This clone was observed a few times. The CDR3 loop reads CASSTETDTQYF. CDR3 nucleotide sequence: TGTGCCAGCAGTACAGAAACAGATACGCAGTATTTT. This chain joins TRBV11-2 and TRBJ2-3; D unresolved. Deletions cut 6 bases from V and 3 bases from J, with 7 bases between. CDR1 is SGHAT, CDR2 FQNNGV, per germline. This CDR3 has 12 amino acids.

The chain uses TRBV29-1 and TRBJ2-5, with D perhaps matching TRBD1 (5 bases). Trimming removed 4 bases from V and 8 bases from J, with 14 bases in between. The CDR3 length is 12 residues. Germline V CDR1 and CDR2: SQVTM, ANQGSEA. The CDR3 DNA is TGCAGCGTTGCAGGACATAAGAATACCCAGTACTTC. Translating gives CSVAGHKNTQYF.